These T cell receptor beta chains were read from a single sample in a study of T cells after yellow fever vaccination. From the 5' RACE reads, TCRdb called clonotypes with MiXCR, one entry per CDR3 protein. The data hold a few hundred thousand distinct CDR3 sequences, with about 17% observed a single time. Sequencing used PBMCs, obtained before the yellow fever booster vaccination. The receptors come from a young man who received the YFV17D yellow fever vaccine. The CDR3 runs from the conserved cysteine through the conserved F or W. The D gene is left open where the match is weak. Not all rows give a size; the values are once, few, many and, for expanded clones, a class.

TRBV6-5	13	.	TRBJ1-4	.	CASSPGASEKLFF	TGTGCCAGCAGCCCCGGGGCTAGTGAAAAACTGTTTTTT
TRBV4-1	15	TRBD1	TRBJ1-6	few	CASSQTGQGYTPLHF	TGCGCCAGCAGCCAAACGGGACAGGGATATACACCCCTCCACTTT
TRBV7-3	15	.	TRBJ1-5	many	CASSLWAGPYQPQHF	TGTGCCAGCAGCTTGTGGGCAGGGCCGTATCAGCCCCAGCATTTT
TRBV6-4	15	.	TRBJ2-1	many	CASSDLGGAGNEQFF	TGTGCCAGCAGTGATCTGGGGGGGGCCGGTAATGAGCAGTTCTTC
TRBV10-3	14	TRBD1	TRBJ1-2	.	CAIRADRDSYGYTF	TGTGCCATCCGCGCGGACAGGGATAGCTATGGCTACACCTTC
TRBV24-1	11	.	TRBJ2-5	few	CATSKRETQYF	TGTGCCACCAGTAAGCGAGAGACCCAGTACTTC
TRBV3-1	16	TRBD1	TRBJ2-7	.	CASSPPGTASSYEQYF	TGTGCCAGCAGCCCACCCGGGACAGCAAGCTCCTACGAGCAGTACTTC
TRBV7-3	16	TRBD2	TRBJ2-3	few	CASSLSLAGVTDTQYF	TGTGCCAGCAGCCTTAGTCTAGCGGGGGTGACAGATACGCAGTATTTT
TRBV7-9	14	.	TRBJ2-2	.	CASPDPGNTGELFF	TGTGCCAGCCCGGACCCAGGGAACACCGGGGAGCTGTTTTTT
TRBV6-5	16	TRBD1	TRBJ2-7	.	CASSYVTGTGPVEQYF	TGTGCCAGCAGTTACGTTACCGGGACAGGACCCGTCGAGCAGTACTTC
TRBV5-1	19	.	TRBJ2-2	many	CASSLAARVTIANTGELFF	TGCGCCAGCAGCTTGGCCGCTAGGGTAACCATCGCGAACACCGGGGAGCTGTTTTTT
TRBV20-1	17	TRBD1	TRBJ1-2	.	CSARDAPGQGPSDGYTF	TGCAGTGCTAGAGATGCCCCCGGACAGGGGCCATCGGATGGCTACACCTTC
TRBV6-1	14	.	TRBJ1-1	.	CASRLRHMNTEAFF	TGTGCCAGCAGGTTGAGGCATATGAACACTGAAGCTTTCTTT
TRBV6-1	15	.	TRBJ2-2	few	CASSEAEPVVGELFF	TGTGCCAGCAGTGAAGCGGAACCAGTTGTCGGGGAGCTGTTTTTT
TRBV6-5	13	TRBD1	TRBJ2-7	.	CASRVGGGYEQYF	TGTGCCAGCAGGGTAGGGGGCGGGTACGAGCAGTACTTC
TRBV4-3	15	TRBD2	TRBJ2-3	.	CASRASGGGADTQYF	TGCGCCAGCAGAGCTAGCGGGGGTGGGGCAGATACGCAGTATTTT
TRBV7-9	15	.	TRBJ1-3	.	CASSRGGISGNTIYF	TGTGCCAGCAGCCGGGGCGGGATCTCTGGAAACACCATATATTTT
TRBV28	15	.	TRBJ1-1	.	CASSMVGNGNTEAFF	TGTGCCAGCAGCATGGTGGGAAACGGGAACACTGAAGCTTTCTTT
TRBV6-1	16	.	TRBJ2-2	few	CASQFTSGVGTGELFF	TGTGCCAGCCAATTTACGTCAGGGGTCGGGACCGGGGAGCTGTTTTTT
TRBV27	15	.	TRBJ2-7	.	CASSTRTGAFGEQYF	TGTGCCAGCAGTACCCGCACGGGGGCCTTCGGAGAGCAGTACTTC
TRBV10-3	13	.	TRBJ1-1	.	CAIEKDENTEAFF	TGTGCCATCGAGAAAGATGAGAACACTGAAGCTTTCTTT
TRBV6-5	15	.	TRBJ1-1	.	CASSYDQLVNTEAFF	TGTGCCAGCAGTTACGATCAGCTAGTGAACACTGAAGCTTTCTTT
TRBV6-6	14	.	TRBJ1-5	.	CASTGAYSNQPQHF	TGTGCCAGCACCGGGGCGTATAGCAATCAGCCCCAGCATTTT
TRBV5-1	14	.	TRBJ1-1	many	CASSLGPGNTEAFF	TGTGCCAGCAGCTTGGGACCGGGGAACACTGAAGCTTTCTTT
TRBV12-3/TRBV12-4	17	TRBD2	TRBJ2-2	.	CASSFTSGGPQAGELFF	TGTGCCAGCAGTTTTACTAGCGGGGGGCCTCAGGCCGGGGAGCTGTTTTTT